The clone carrying this T cell receptor (beta chain) has a handful of counts. The antigen is not known. These data originate in a study of early T cells in non-severe SARS-CoV-2 infection. Turning to the study itself: The chains were unpaired, and the sequenced material was bulk RNA from unsorted whole blood.

Attachment of unique molecular identifiers to individual cDNA molecules was performed. A single record per CDR3 protein comes from TCRdb applying MiXCR to the 5' RACE reads. Counted here are fewer than 80,000 distinct CDR3 sequences, less than 15% occurring once; the ten biggest clones make up approximately 5.2%. The V end lost 2 bases, the J end lost 9 bases, and 17 bases lay between the germline ends. Germline CDR1 and CDR2: MNHEY and SVGEGT. The CDR3 runs 16 residues. Overall study results and limits: Matching with VDJdb favored anti-spike CD8 responses (missing private and CD4 specificities).

V gene TRBV6-2 or TRBV6-3 combines with J gene TRBJ1-6; D is unresolved. The specimen was whole blood. The receptor's source is an adult who was a healthcare worker with PCR-confirmed SARS-CoV-2 infection or an uninfected control (not recorded which). For the CDR3, the DNA is TGTGCCAGCAGTTACATTGCACCGGCCAGGCGTTCACCCCTCCACTTT. Its protein is CASSYIAPARRSPLHF.